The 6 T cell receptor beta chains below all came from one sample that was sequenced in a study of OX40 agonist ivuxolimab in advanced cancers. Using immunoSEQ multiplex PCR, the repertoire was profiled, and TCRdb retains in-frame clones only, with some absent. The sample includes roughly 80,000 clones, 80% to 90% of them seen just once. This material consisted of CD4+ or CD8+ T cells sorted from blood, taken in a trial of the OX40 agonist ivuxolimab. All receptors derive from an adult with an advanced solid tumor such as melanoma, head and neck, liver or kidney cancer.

CDR3 loop: CASSSTGTANQPQHF. The CDR3 region has the DNA TGTGCCAGCAGCTCAACCGGGACAGCCAATCAGCCCCAGCATTTT. The genes are TRBV7-2 and TRBJ1-5; 7 bases are shared with TRBD1. The V gene's germline CDR1 is SGHTA and CDR2 FQGNSA. This CDR3 region has 15 residues. V dropped 4 bases and J dropped 3; count of bases not matched to a gene: 6. The complete variable domain, with remaining parts taken from reference TRBV7-2 and TRBJ1-5, reads GAGVSQSPSNKVTEKGKDVELRCDPISGHTALYWYRQSLGQGLEFLIYFQGNSAPDKSGLPSDRFSAERTGGSVSTLTIQRTQQEDSAVYLCASSSTGTANQPQHFGDGTRLSIL.

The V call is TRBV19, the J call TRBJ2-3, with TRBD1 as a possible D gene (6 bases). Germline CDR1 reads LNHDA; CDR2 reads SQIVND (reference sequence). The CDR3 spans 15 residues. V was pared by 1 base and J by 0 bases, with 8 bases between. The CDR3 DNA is TGTGCCAGTAGTATAGTCGGGACAAGCACAGATACGCAGTATTTT. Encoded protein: CASSIVGTSTDTQYF. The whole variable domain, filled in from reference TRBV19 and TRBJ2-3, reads DGGITQSPKYLFRKEGQNVTLSCEQNLNHDAMYWYRQDPGQGLRLIYYSQIVNDFQKGDIAEGYSVSREKKESFPLTVTSAQKNPTAFYLCASSIVGTSTDTQYFGPGTRLTVL.

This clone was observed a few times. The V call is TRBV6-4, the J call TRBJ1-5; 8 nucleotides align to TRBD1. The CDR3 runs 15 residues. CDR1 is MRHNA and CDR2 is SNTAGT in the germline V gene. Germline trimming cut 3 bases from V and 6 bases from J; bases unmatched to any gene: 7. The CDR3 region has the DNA TGTGCCAGCAGTGAACAACAGGGGGTAGGTCAGCCCCAGCATTTT. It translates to CASSEQQGVGQPQHF.

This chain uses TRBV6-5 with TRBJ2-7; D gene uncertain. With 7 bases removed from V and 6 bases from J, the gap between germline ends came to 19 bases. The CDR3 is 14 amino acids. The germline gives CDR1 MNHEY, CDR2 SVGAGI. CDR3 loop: CASMRTRNLREQYF. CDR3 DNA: TGTGCCAGCATGAGGACGCGGAATCTGCGCGAGCAGTACTTC.

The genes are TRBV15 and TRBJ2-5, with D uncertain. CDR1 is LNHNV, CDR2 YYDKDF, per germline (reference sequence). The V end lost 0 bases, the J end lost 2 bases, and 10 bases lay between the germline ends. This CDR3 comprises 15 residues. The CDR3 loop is CATSRDKGRQETQYF. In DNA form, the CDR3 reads TGTGCCACCAGCAGAGATAAAGGTAGACAAGAGACCCAGTACTTC.

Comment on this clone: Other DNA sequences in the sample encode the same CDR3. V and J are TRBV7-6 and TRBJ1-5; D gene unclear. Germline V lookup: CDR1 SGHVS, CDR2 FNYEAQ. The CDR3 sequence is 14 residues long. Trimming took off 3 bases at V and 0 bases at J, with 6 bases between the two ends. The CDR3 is CASSLTDSNQPQHF. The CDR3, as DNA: TGTGCCAGCAGCTTGACGGATAGCAATCAGCCCCAGCATTTT.